Listed here is a single TCR beta chain. Sequenced by immunoSEQ multiplex PCR; TCRdb stores in-frame clones only, minus some. The data hold around 200,000 clones, with around 83% observed a single time. The entry originates in a study of blood T cell repertoires in COVID-19. V gave up 1 base and J gave up 7 bases, with 5 bases separating them. Looked up from germline, CDR1 is SGDLS and CDR2 is YYNGEE. The CDR3 consists of 12 residues. This TCR derives from a woman in her 40s with acute or convalescent COVID-19. The chain combines TRBV9 with TRBJ2-2; D gene uncertain. Source material: peripheral blood. CDR3 loop: CASSVTGGELFF. The CDR3, as DNA: TGTGCCAGCAGCGTAACCGGCGGGGAGCTGTTTTTT.